This passage covers 8 T cell receptor beta chains from one sample sequenced in a study of cytomegalovirus exposure and HLA in healthy donors. PCR amplification relied on 60 Vbeta primers (plus 13 Jbeta primers). Some clones are missing from TCRdb's copy, which holds only in-frame ones; the method was immunoSEQ multiplex PCR. Among 99,000 or so clones listed, nearly 15% were seen once. The sequencing input was PBMCs. The receptors were sampled from a female donor in good health and CMV-seronegative.

In this sample, this clone turned up a few times. This chain uses TRBV14 with TRBJ1-5; a weak D match, TRBD1 (5 bases). The ends were cut back, 4 bases at V and 7 bases at J, with 11 bases in the middle. CDR3 length equals 13 residues. Germline V gene sequence: CDR1 SGHDN, CDR2 FVKESK. CDR3 in DNA: TGTGCCAGCAGCCGAATTACAGGACAGCCCCAGCATTTT. Protein product: CASSRITGQPQHF.

The V and J genes are TRBV4-3 and TRBJ2-5; D uncertain. This CDR3 is built from 12 residues. Trimming stripped 2 bases from V and 7 bases from J, with 8 bases between. Germline CDR1 and CDR2: LGHNA and YSLEER. The CDR3 DNA sequence: TGCGCCAGCAGCCAAAATGCCGGGACCCAGTACTTC. Encoded protein: CASSQNAGTQYF.

The chain couples TRBV29-1 to TRBJ1-2; D possibly corresponds to TRBD1 (6 bases). CDR1 SQVTM and CDR2 ANQGSEA come from the germline V gene. V dropped 5 bases and J dropped 2 bases, with 18 bases sitting between them. The CDR3 has 15 amino acids. This CDR3 is CSVSYLGQKNYGYTF. CDR3 nucleotides: TGCAGCGTTAGTTACTTAGGACAGAAGAACTATGGCTACACCTTC.

This clone has only a few counts. The chain employs TRBV28 and TRBJ1-2, with D possibly matching TRBD1 (5 bases). This CDR3 region has 10 residues. Trimming took 8 bases from V and 4 from J, leaving 5 bases between them. Germline values: CDR1 MDHEN, CDR2 SYDVKM. Here the CDR3 DNA reads TGTGCCAGCGGGGCCTATGGCTACACCTTC. Amino acids: CASGAYGYTF.

The CDR3 DNA follows: TGTGCCAGCAGCCCGCGAGCGTGGGCGGGGATCCAAGAGACCCAGTACTTC. Translating it yields CASSPRAWAGIQETQYF. The rearrangement joins TRBV7-2 to TRBJ2-5; D is possibly TRBD2 (6 bases). CDR1 SGHTA and CDR2 FQGNSA come from the germline V gene. The V end lost 5 bases, the J end lost 1 base, and 20 bases lay between the germline ends. This CDR3 comprises 17 residues.

This clone was detected only a few times. This chain joins TRBV5-6 and TRBJ1-2; TRBD1 is a possible D gene (5 bases). The CDR3 totals 13 residues. The V and J ends lost 2 bases and 4 bases respectively, with 9 bases between them. Germline V gene lookup returns CDR1 SGHDT and CDR2 YYEEEE. CDR3 in amino acids: CASSFRVTYGYTF. CDR3 sequence (DNA): TGTGCCAGCAGCTTCAGGGTTACCTATGGCTACACCTTC.

The gene calls are TRBV6-6 and TRBJ1-1; maybe TRBD1 (6 bases). The CDR3 covers 14 residues. Germline V gives CDR1 MNHNY, CDR2 SVGAGI (reference sequence). Trimming took 8 bases from V and 5 from J, leaving 18 bases between them. The CDR3 loop reads CASGYRVGGTEAFF. CDR3 in DNA: TGTGCCAGCGGCTACAGGGTTGGTGGGACTGAAGCTTTCTTT.

This chain joins TRBV13 and TRBJ2-2; 10 bases fit TRBD2. J gave up 0 bases and V 1 base, and 2 bases lay outside the gene matches. CDR1 is PRHDT and CDR2 is FYEKMQ in the germline V gene (reference sequence). CDR3 length equals 17 residues. The CDR3 DNA reads as TGTGCCAGCAGCTTAGTAGGACTAGCGGCGAACACCGGGGAGCTGTTTTTT. This gives the protein CASSLVGLAANTGELFF. Full variable domain (rest looked up from reference TRBV13 and TRBJ2-2): AAGVIQSPRHLIKEKRETATLKCYPIPRHDTVYWYQQGPGQDPQFLISFYEKMQSDKGSIPDRFSAQQFSDYHSELNMSSLELGDSALYFCASSLVGLAANTGELFFGEGSRLTVL.